These T cell receptor beta chains were read from a single sample in a study of regulatory T cells in long-lasting Graves disease. TCRdb used MiXCR to reprocess the multiplex PCR reads, holding one entry per CDR3 protein. In the table there are over 500,000 distinct CDR3 sequences, 16% of which are singletons. The sample was also reused in another study, on T cells in Graves' hyperthyroidism and ophthalmopathy.

The source was peripheral blood mononuclear cells (PBMCs), collected at new diagnosis, from a patient treated with antithyroid drugs. These receptors originate from a woman aged 30 to 39 with Graves disease. The CDR3 runs from the conserved cysteine through the conserved F or W. A D gene is named only where the DNA matches it firmly. Clone size is stated in some rows and not others, as once, few, many or a class when expanded.

14	many	TRBJ2-7	-	TRBV5-1	CASSPDNSAYEQYF	TGCGCCAGCAGCCCGGACAACAGCGCCTACGAGCAGTACTTC
16	-	TRBJ1-1	-	TRBV4-1	CASSQARYRQNTEAFF	TGCGCCAGCAGCCAAGCCAGGTATCGACAGAACACTGAAGCTTTCTTT
16	few	TRBJ2-1	TRBD2	TRBV5-1	CASSLGAGLASDEQFF	TGCGCCAGCAGCTTGGGGGCTGGACTAGCGTCGGATGAGCAGTTCTTC
16	-	TRBJ1-4	TRBD1	TRBV19	CASSIGRTGVREKLFF	TGTGCCAGTAGTATCGGCCGGACAGGAGTTCGGGAAAAACTGTTTTTT
12	few	TRBJ1-5	-	TRBV30	CAWSALNQPQHF	TGTGCCTGGAGTGCCCTCAATCAGCCCCAGCATTTT
15	-	TRBJ2-2	TRBD1	TRBV19	CASNVGTVNTGELFF	TGTGCCAGTAACGTCGGGACAGTTAACACCGGGGAGCTGTTTTTT
16	few	TRBJ1-1	TRBD1	TRBV18	CASSRQGALDYSEAFF	TGTGCCAGCTCAAGACAGGGGGCGCTTGATTACAGTGAAGCTTTCTTT
12	-	TRBJ2-1	-	TRBV2	CASRGAYNEQFF	TGTGCCAGCCGAGGGGCCTACAATGAGCAGTTCTTC
16	many	TRBJ2-3	TRBD1	TRBV28	CASSRRQGAGTDTQYF	TGTGCCAGCAGTCGACGACAGGGGGCTGGTACAGATACGCAGTATTTT
14	many	TRBJ2-2	-	TRBV12-3/TRBV12-4	CASSLGSWSGELFF	TGTGCCAGCAGTTTAGGTTCGTGGTCCGGGGAGCTGTTTTTT
14	many	TRBJ2-7	TRBD1	TRBV25-1	CASRGDRGNYEQYF	TGTGCCAGCAGGGGAGACAGGGGAAACTACGAGCAGTACTTC
15	few	TRBJ2-7	-	TRBV3-1	CASSQAGEPLDEQYF	TGTGCCAGCAGCCAAGCAGGGGAGCCTCTTGACGAGCAGTACTTC
15	-	TRBJ2-1	TRBD1	TRBV20-1	CSAVISGQVYNEQFF	TGCAGTGCAGTAATCTCGGGACAGGTCTACAATGAGCAGTTCTTC
15	-	TRBJ1-4	-	TRBV19	CASRPSGLVNEKLFF	TGTGCCAGCCGCCCTAGTGGGCTCGTTAATGAAAAACTGTTTTTT
14	few	TRBJ1-5	-	TRBV20-1	CSAREEVGSQPQHF	TGCAGTGCTAGAGAGGAGGTTGGGAGTCAGCCCCAGCATTTT